Following are 23 T cell receptor beta chains from one sample sequenced in a study of blood T cells in healthy people across ages. A second roughly 7 to 12 cycle PCR used barcoded and J-beta primers. TCRdb reprocessed the 5' RACE reads with MiXCR, giving one entry per CDR3 protein. The sample has roughly 800,000 distinct CDR3 sequences, just under 25% seen once. These data also formed part of another study, on T cells of mothers and their children.

Sequencing input: blood. Source of these receptors: a boy between 10 and 17 years old in good health.

The genes are TRBV7-3 and TRBJ2-1; D is perhaps TRBD1 (6 bases). Germline loops: CDR1 SGHTA, CDR2 FQGTGA. V dropped 8 bases and J dropped 6 bases, with 23 bases sitting between them. The CDR3 spans 16 residues. This CDR3 is CASARTGSLSRNEQFF. The CDR3 region has the DNA TGTGCCAGCGCCCGTACAGGGTCACTTAGCCGCAATGAGCAGTTCTTC.

This clonotype was counted only a few times. Written as DNA, the CDR3 is TGTGCCAGCAGCTTAGTGGTGGGGGAATCCTACGAGCAGTACTTC. Its translation is CASSLVVGESYEQYF. The chain joins TRBV7-2 to TRBJ2-7; D may correspond to TRBD1 or TRBD2 (5 bases each). The ends were cut back, 1 base at V and 1 base at J, with 11 bases in the middle. Germline CDR1 SGHTA, CDR2 FQGNSA. The CDR3 loop spans 15 amino acids. The whole variable domain, filled in from reference TRBV7-2 and TRBJ2-7, reads GAGVSQSPSNKVTEKGKDVELRCDPISGHTALYWYRQSLGQGLEFLIYFQGNSAPDKSGLPSDRFSAERTGGSVSTLTIQRTQQEDSAVYLCASSLVVGESYEQYFGPGTRLTVT.

The V and J genes are TRBV29-1 and TRBJ2-1; TRBD2 aligns across 8 bases. The V segment lost 4 bases and the J segment 9 bases; nucleotides outside the gene matches: 8. The CDR3 is 13 amino acids. In germline, CDR1 is SQVTM, CDR2 ANQGSEA. CDR3 amino acids: CSVGLAGLREQFF. CDR3 bases: TGCAGCGTTGGATTAGCGGGACTCCGTGAGCAGTTCTTC.

V usage is TRBV7-9 and J usage is TRBJ2-5; no clear D. The CDR3 is 15 residues long. Per germline, CDR1 SEHNR and CDR2 FQNEAQ (reference sequence). With 4 bases removed from V and 2 bases from J, the gap between germline ends came to 14 bases. CDR3 region: CASSSFRAPQETQYF. CDR3 DNA sequence: TGTGCCAGCAGCTCCTTCCGGGCACCACAAGAGACCCAGTACTTC.

This clonotype came up a few times. V and J are TRBV7-9 and TRBJ2-1; 8 nucleotides align to TRBD1. V lost 0 bases, J lost 5 bases, and 3 bases stayed unmatched. Germline loops: CDR1 SEHNR, CDR2 FQNEAQ (reference sequence). This CDR3 contains 15 residues. CDR3: CASSLAQGANNEQFF. In DNA, the CDR3 is TGTGCCAGCAGCTTAGCTCAGGGGGCCAACAATGAGCAGTTCTTC.

This chain links TRBV6-2 or TRBV6-3 with TRBJ2-7; D remains ambiguous. The V end lost 4 bases, the J end lost 4 bases, and 14 bases lay between the germline ends. The CDR3 contains 14 residues. Germline values: CDR1 MNHEY, CDR2 SVGEGT. The CDR3 region is CASSSKNQRYEQYF. The CDR3 DNA reads TGTGCCAGCAGTTCGAAAAACCAAAGGTACGAGCAGTACTTC.

This clonotype occurred a few times. The CDR3 nucleotides read TGTGCCAGCAGACCGCCCAGCGACAGGGAGAATGAGCAGTTCTTC. Protein sequence: CASRPPSDRENEQFF. The chain couples TRBV6-2 or TRBV6-3 to TRBJ2-1, with TRBD1 matching over 7 bases. Germline loops: CDR1 MNHEY, CDR2 SVGEGT. The ends lost 6 bases at V and 7 bases at J; junction bases unmatched: 12. This CDR3 is built from 15 residues.

The sample holds a few counts of this clonotype. This rearrangement joins TRBV5-1 to TRBJ1-1, with D unclear. This CDR3 has 16 residues. Looked up from germline, CDR1 is SGHRS and CDR2 is YFSETQ. V lost 4 bases and J 3 bases, leaving 19 bases between the germline ends. The CDR3 sequence is CASSPRAFTRDTEAFF. The DNA for the CDR3 is TGCGCCAGCAGCCCGAGGGCCTTTACTCGGGACACTGAAGCTTTCTTT.

The chain recombines TRBV5-1 with TRBJ1-1; D not certain. Trimming shortened V by 0 bases and J by 6 bases, and 9 bases separated the two germline ends. The CDR3 contains 13 residues. In germline, CDR1 is SGHRS, CDR2 YFSETQ. CDR3 residues: CASSLEGFAEAFF. The CDR3 DNA reads TGCGCCAGCAGCTTGGAAGGATTCGCTGAAGCTTTCTTT.

The V gene is TRBV6-5, the J gene TRBJ2-1, with a possible D match to TRBD1 (6 bases). This CDR3 contains 13 residues. V was cut by 8 bases and J by 5 bases, with 13 bases left in between. Germline loops: CDR1 MNHEY, CDR2 SVGAGI. CDR3 bases: TGTGCCAGCGGCCAGGACAGCCACAATGAGCAGTTCTTC. Its translation: CASGQDSHNEQFF.

The gene calls are TRBV24-1 and TRBJ2-3; TRBD2 matches 10 bases. This CDR3 is 15 amino acids long. With V trimmed by 4 bases and J by 3 bases, 3 bases remained unmatched. Germline CDR1 and CDR2: KGHDR and SFDVKD. The CDR3 sequence is CATSDVLAGTDTQYF. The CDR3, as DNA: TGTGCCACCAGTGACGTACTAGCGGGGACAGATACGCAGTATTTT.

The chain employs TRBV20-1 and TRBJ2-4; possible D gene TRBD2, 6 bases. Trimming cost V 0 bases and J 9 bases, with 18 bases left between them. This CDR3 has 15 amino acids. Germline V lookup: CDR1 DFQATT, CDR2 SNEGSKA (reference sequence). The chain's CDR3 is CSARDSGRTTGIQYF. As DNA, the CDR3 is TGCAGTGCTAGAGATAGCGGACGAACCACGGGCATTCAGTACTTC.

This clonotype was found a few times. V usage is TRBV4-2 and J usage is TRBJ1-2; 7 bases fit TRBD1. Germline CDR1 is LGHNA and CDR2 is YNFKEQ. The CDR3 length is 17 residues. V gave up 2 bases and J gave up 0 bases; unmatched junction bases: 9. CDR3 sequence (DNA): TGTGCCAGCAGCCAATCGGTTGAGGGACAGACTAACTATGGCTACACCTTC. Amino acids: CASSQSVEGQTNYGYTF.

CDR3 in DNA: TGTGCCAGCAGCCACGGGACAGTTCAAGAGACCCAGTACTTC. It specifies CASSHGTVQETQYF. The chain combines TRBV5-5 with TRBJ2-5; 7 positions match TRBD1. With V trimmed by 4 bases and J by 2 bases, 5 bases remained unmatched. CDR3 size: 14 residues. Germline V CDR1 and CDR2: SGHKS, YYEKEE (reference sequence).

This clonotype has just a few counts. The chain recombines TRBV12-3 or TRBV12-4 with TRBJ2-6; 9 nucleotides align to TRBD1. The CDR3 is 18 residues long. Trimming cost V 5 bases and J 1 base; bases outside gene matches: 9. DNA for the CDR3: TGTGCCAGCAGTCTATCCCCGGGACAGGGTTCTGGGGCCAACGTCCTGACTTTC. Translation gives CASSLSPGQGSGANVLTF.

V usage is TRBV6-1 and J usage is TRBJ2-2; TRBD1 might be the D (5 bases). The V gene's germline CDR1 is MNHNS and CDR2 SASEGT. Trimming took off 8 bases at V and 7 bases at J, with 20 bases between the two ends. This CDR3 has 15 residues. Here the CDR3 DNA reads TGTGCCAGCGGTAGACAGAATCTTGACGGCGGGGAGCTGTTTTTT. This codes for CASGRQNLDGGELFF.

This clonotype was found many times. The chain carries TRBV3-1 and TRBJ1-6, with a possible D match to TRBD1 (5 bases). Germline V lookup: CDR1 LGHDT, CDR2 YNNKEL (reference sequence). V was shortened by 0 bases and J by 5 bases, with 5 bases between the two germline ends. CDR3 length: 14 residues. This chain's CDR3 is CASSQEGDNSPLHF. In DNA, the CDR3 is TGTGCCAGCAGCCAAGAAGGGGATAATTCACCCCTCCACTTT.

This clonotype turned up a few times. V gene TRBV29-1 combines with J gene TRBJ2-5, with D perhaps TRBD2 (5 bases). Germline V gene data show CDR1 as SQVTM and CDR2 as ANQGSEA. The CDR3 has 14 amino acids. The ends were cut back, 4 bases at V and 4 bases at J, with 16 bases in the middle. CDR3 in amino acids: CSVGELYFVETQYF. In DNA form, the CDR3 reads TGCAGCGTTGGGGAGTTGTATTTCGTAGAGACCCAGTACTTC.

The rearrangement uses TRBV3-1 and TRBJ2-7; TRBD2 matches at 10 bases. Germline CDR1 and CDR2: LGHDT and YNNKEL (reference sequence). Trimming cost V 1 base and J 5 bases; bases outside gene matches: 8. CDR3 length: 16 amino acids. In DNA form, the CDR3 reads TGTGCCAGCAGCCAAGGATTAACTAGCGGGGAGGACGAGCAGTACTTC. It codes for CASSQGLTSGEDEQYF.

The V and J genes are TRBV7-2 and TRBJ2-4, with TRBD2 matching over 7 bases. Germline V gene data show CDR1 as SGHTA and CDR2 as FQGNSA. The ends lost 5 bases at V and 10 bases at J; junction bases unmatched: 8. The CDR3 has 13 residues. The DNA of the CDR3 is TGTGCCAGCAGCAGTGGCGGGGGAACGATTCAGTACTTC. Translation: CASSSGGGTIQYF.

This clonotype has more than one count but fewer than ten. This chain connects TRBV2 to TRBJ1-1; D gene ambiguous. V was trimmed by 3 bases and J by 4 bases, leaving 9 bases between them. The CDR3 sequence is 13 residues long. Germline V CDR1 and CDR2: SNHLY, FYNNEI. The CDR3 region is CASSEQETTEAFF. The CDR3 DNA reads TGTGCCAGCAGTGAGCAGGAGACCACTGAAGCTTTCTTT.

This clonotype was seen a few times. The chain joins TRBV16 to TRBJ1-2; TRBD1 aligns across 9 bases. Looked up from germline, CDR1 is KGHSY and CDR2 is FQNENV. The V and J ends lost 5 bases and 8 bases, in that order; junction bases with no gene match: 9. The length of the CDR3 is 14 residues. CDR3 loop: CASSEGQGVGGYTF. The CDR3 coding sequence is TGTGCCAGCAGCGAGGGACAGGGAGTGGGCGGCTACACCTTC.

This clonotype showed up just a few times. The chain carries TRBV7-9 and TRBJ1-4; 7 bases agree with TRBD1. The J segment lost 8 bases and the V segment lost 4 bases, leaving 10 bases of the junction unmatched. Looked up from germline, CDR1 is SEHNR and CDR2 is FQNEAQ (reference sequence). The CDR3 has 15 amino acids. DNA for the CDR3: TGTGCCAGCAGCTCCCCGACAGGGAGGAGGGAAAAACTGTTTTTT. This sequence encodes CASSSPTGRREKLFF.